What follows is one T cell receptor beta chain and its context. Its antigen is not identified. These data originate in a study of siplizumab effects on memory and regulatory T cells. Study results and limitations: Researchers could not give a naive or memory phenotype to roughly 75-95% of proliferating CD4+ or CD8+ clones. Treg-derived clones made up an average of roughly 70% of mappable alloreactive CD4+ clones with siplizumab and roughly 25% in controls.

This table comes from immunoSEQ multiplex PCR, and its TCRdb copy is limited to in-frame clones, with some not included. The table shows 90,000 to 120,000 clones, with 85% to 95% occurring only once. The CDR3 runs to 15 residues. The germline V gene encodes CDR1 SGHNT and CDR2 YENEEA. Losses at the gene ends were 2 bases for V and 10 bases for J; bases not matched to a gene: 10. This chain connects TRBV11-3 to TRBJ2-1; 8 bases fit TRBD2. Specimen: Tregs sorted from blood. The sequence came from a human donor in good health. The CDR3 spells CASSLSGRGLWEQFF. In nucleotides, the CDR3 is TGTGCCAGCAGCTTAAGCGGGAGAGGTCTATGGGAGCAGTTCTTC.